This T cell receptor (beta chain) was obtained from a study of cytomegalovirus exposure and HLA in healthy donors. Overall study context: Early release data held some 80 million unique TCRs from HLA-typed donors.

Findings and limits, study-wide: Specificity of a few CMV-associated chains for CMV antigens was verified in vitro. Roughly uniform depth of sequencing across donors was assumed in presence/absence analyses.

Note on this clone: Its antigen remains unidentified.

Use of 60 Vbeta and 13 Jbeta primers characterized the PCR. The table came from immunoSEQ multiplex PCR; TCRdb's copy has only in-frame clones and leaves some out. Among under 95,000 clones listed, around 80% were seen once. The clonotype originates from a male donor in good health and CMV-seronegative. Sequencing was carried out using PBMCs.

The CDR3 protein is CASSGTSGGNTGELFF. CDR3 coding DNA: TGCGCCAGCAGCGGAACTAGCGGGGGAAACACCGGGGAGCTGTTTTTT. The chain is built from TRBV5-1 and TRBJ2-2; TRBD2 agrees at 11 bases. The trim removed 4 bases at V and 2 bases at J, leaving 4 bases unmatched. The CDR3 runs to 16 residues. From germline, CDR1 is SGHRS and CDR2 YFSETQ.